This entry describes one TCR beta chain. The PCR employed 60 Vbeta primers together with 13 Jbeta primers. The repertoire was sequenced with immunoSEQ multiplex PCR; TCRdb's copy has only in-frame clones and lacks some. The table has approximately 200,000 clones, around 80% seen once; the top ten hold 4.4%. The entry originates in a study of cytomegalovirus exposure and HLA in healthy donors. Background on the study: In an earlier analysis, almost 120 million unique TCR beta sequences were found from some 180 million T cells.

This clonotype was sampled from a woman in her twenties or thirties in good health and CMV-seropositive. The sample consisted of PBMCs.

The CDR3 nucleotides read TGCGCCAGCAGTCATCCGACAGGGCTTGATCAGCCCCAGCATTTT. This gives the protein CASSHPTGLDQPQHF. V gene TRBV23-1 combines with J gene TRBJ1-5; 7 nucleotides agree with TRBD1. TRBV23-1 is an open reading frame, and its role is uncertain. The CDR3 is 15 amino acids. V was pared by 3 bases and J by 5 bases, with 7 bases of the junction left unmatched.